This T cell receptor (beta chain) came from a study of shared clonotypes between healthy human individuals (dated by TCRdb to the early 2020s). A note on the overall study: A couple of women and a few men aged 18 to 49 years were included in the cohort. Per donor, leukapheresis produced somewhere between about 0.85 and 8.9 billion PBMCs. To estimate repertoire size and how much clonotype sharing occurs between individuals, the study deeply sequenced the blood TCR repertoires of 5 or 6 healthy adults. Different laboratories and diverse techniques were used to prepare libraries and sequence TCR repertoires, to increase sequencing depth and limit assay-specific biases. Overall study results and their limits: Pairwise subsampling indicated that sequencing depth was expected to affect the degree of clonotype sharing among donors. Sampling was restricted to blood, and TCR repertoires in tissues likely differ from the TCR repertoires found in blood. The genetic and exposure-history diversity represented was limited by the small number of donors.

Using the deep immunoSEQ assay, TCR CDR3 regions were amplified from genomic DNA by multiplex PCR. Genomic DNA extracted from each cell subset was distributed evenly over all wells of several immunoSEQ 96-well plates, and each plate served as one replicate. For unsorted PBMC, 250 to 350 ng of genomic DNA, equivalent to about 32,000 T cell genomes, went into each replicate PCR. Genomic DNA from unsorted PBMC was sequenced over ten immunoSEQ deep assay plates. The purified libraries were quantified using a Qubit 3.0 fluorometer, sized with a Bioanalyzer 2100, and then quantified again using the KAPA Library Quantification kit. Every immunoSEQ 96-well plate was sequenced on a dedicated single-read 150-cycle Illumina NextSeq 550 flow cell. The study's own analysis went as follows. Because the immunoSEQ output held only junctional sequences and lacked quality scores, the filtering could not match the filtering applied to full-length reads. Sequences were annotated with PyIR, a Python wrapper for IgBLAST v1.9, using IMGT germline references to assign V/J genes and CDR3. Reads were removed for weak V/J assignments (E-value above 1e-6), missing CDR3, stop codons, out-of-frame junctions, or ambiguous translated residues. V3J clonotypes were defined by identical inferred V gene, J gene, and CDR3 amino acid sequence. Percentage overlap between repertoires was computed as shared unique clonotypes divided by the size of the smaller repertoire. RTK rarefaction, the Chao1 estimator, and Recon v2.1 estimates of unobserved clonotypes were used to assess repertoire richness. TCRdb re-hosts the immuneACCESS table, in-frame sequences only. Its copies lack some clones; in the studies checked, an unresolved V gene accounts for under half of them, and the cause for the rest is not known. V and J calls and clone size are copied from that table; D and trimming were computed from the DNA. Within this sample are fewer than 500,000 clones, with about 80% of them counted one time only. Together, the top ten hold under 15% of the sample.

The CDR3 covers 17 residues, taking in both the cysteine and the phenylalanine. Only the CDR3 region is kept as DNA, spanning 51 bases read in frame from base 1. Via the germline V gene, CDR1 is SGHTA and CDR2 FQGNSA. Unmatched junction bases come to 13, with V trimmed by 3 bases and J by 7 bases. Healthy HIV-negative adults with no recently reported acute infections or vaccinations were included as donors. Every donor was a Caucasian adult living in Nashville, Tennessee, USA. In the unsorted samples, some 94 million PBMCs were counted, and genomic DNA was extracted using the QIAamp DNA Blood Mini kit. After blood collection by leukapheresis, PBMCs were isolated using Ficoll-Histopaque density gradient centrifugation and then cryopreserved in the vapor phase of liquid nitrogen. In its sample, this clone was seen once. It has no known antigen specificity. It has no much larger one-base neighbor in the sample; base qualities were not kept.

This receptor was taken from a woman aged 40 to 50 in good health. Some clones in this sample may be carry-over from other donors' samples. The specimen sequenced was PBMCs. The chain is encoded by TRBV7-2 joined to TRBJ2-1, with 9 central nucleotides matching TRBD2. The CDR3 is CASSFRGGAGGRNEQFF. The bases read TGTGCCAGCAGCTTCCGCGGGGGGGCGGGAGGTAGGAATGAGCAGTTCTTC. The variable domain in full, with residues beyond the CDR3 obtained from the reference TRBV7-2 and TRBJ2-1 genes, is GAGVSQSPSNKVTEKGKDVELRCDPISGHTALYWYRQSLGQGLEFLIYFQGNSAPDKSGLPSDRFSAERTGGSVSTLTIQRTQQEDSAVYLCASSFRGGAGGRNEQFFGPGTRLTVL.